This T cell receptor beta chain was documented in a study of T cells in Graves' hyperthyroidism and ophthalmopathy (dated by TCRdb to between 2018 and 2020). In terms of the full investigation: Peripheral blood was collected at initial diagnosis, before any treatment. A discovery cohort of about a hundred patients, about 44 with Graves' ophthalmopathy and approximately 60 with stable Graves' hyperthyroidism, was used to find distinguishing TCR V-J signatures. Prospective prediction of ophthalmopathy was tested in an independent validation cohort of 18 to 20 hyperthyroidism patients and some 17 patients who later progressed to ophthalmopathy. For training and testing, the 100 or so patients in the discovery cohort were randomly divided in a 7:3 ratio. The study also compared thyroid tissue and blood T-cell repertoires from several Graves' hyperthyroidism patients. Once sampling was done, hyperthyroidism patients were given methimazole at a starting dose of 30 mg daily, whereas ophthalmopathy patients were given high-dose intravenous methylprednisolone. TCR Vbeta CDR3 sequencing of 130 to 150 peripheral blood samples (approximately 44 ophthalmopathy, roughly 72 hyperthyroidism and some 17 progressor patients) is reported in the paper. Findings and caveats that apply to the study as a whole: Most expanded thyroid clonotypes (frequency above 0.001) were also detected in blood, suggesting blood repertoires may reflect thyroid immune responses. A 13 V-J signature model separated ophthalmopathy from stable hyperthyroidism, with approximately 87% sensitivity and roughly 81% specificity in cross-validation and 80%/75% in testing. Sample size was not statistically predetermined, and investigators were not blinded to group allocation. In validation, progression to ophthalmopathy was predicted by the model with more than 65% sensitivity and 72% to 85% specificity, a median of 6.5 months before onset.

This clonotype appeared many times. What this receptor recognizes is not known. Nothing much larger sits one base from this clone, and base qualities are not available. The TCR beta CDR3 regions were amplified from the RNA transcripts. The first round of RT-PCR for the TCR CDR3 was performed with the HTBI primer set and the Qiagen OneStep RT-PCR kit. The libraries were constructed in a second round of multiplex PCR and then size-selected and purified. Sequencing of the libraries was done on an Illumina HiSeq2000 using paired-end 100 bp reads. The study's processing was this. SOAPnuke was used to process the raw data, removing reads that contained adapters or uncalled bases, had a mean Phred below 15, or lacked an exact match to the constant primer or identifier. High-quality paired reads were merged with COPE v1.2.5, and unique nucleotide sequences were defined as clonotypes. MiTCR v1.1 was used to align clonotypes to the IMGT TRBV, TRBD and TRBJ reference segments. Analysis was restricted to V-J combinations with a frequency above 0.0001, which covered roughly 99% of repertoires. A TCS score was defined as the ratio between F50 (clonal expansion) and ExV (chaos), using BLOSUM62-based TCRdist between CDR3 peptides within each V-J. Welch's t-statistics and random forest reduced 500 to 650 V-J features to 10 to 15, which were used in a naive Bayes classifier (R e1071). TCRdb reanalyzed the raw reads on its own, using fastp at Q25 for trimming and MiXCR for clone calling, and kept in-frame beta chains. Each CDR3 protein appears once, grouped with its most common genes and DNA. Clone size and V and J calls follow TCRdb, not the original study. A total of approximately 640,000 distinct CDR3 sequences appear in this sample, 15% to 20% of them only once. Jointly, the top ten make up less than 4.5% of the sample.

Stable Graves' hyperthyroidism was defined as the absence of progression to ophthalmopathy over 18 months of follow-up. Hyperthyroidism patients were newly diagnosed, had a disease duration of under 2 months, and were aged 18 to 65 years. Patients with uncontrolled infections, other autoimmune diseases, pregnancy or lactation were excluded. Diagnoses were established on the basis of clinical symptoms, serum thyroxine and TRAb, thyroid ultrasound, and orbital computed tomography. PBMCs were separated from 8 to 10 ml of fresh peripheral blood using Ficoll-Paque density gradient centrifugation. Total RNA was extracted using Trizol reagent, and RNA quality was assessed on an Agilent 2100 Bioanalyzer. The TCR was taken from a woman aged 25 to 39 with Graves' hyperthyroidism. Material: blood.

The encoded CDR3 is CASSLNRGVGYGYTF. The nucleotide sequence is TGTGCCAGCAGTTTAAACAGGGGCGTAGGCTATGGCTACACCTTC. The rearrangement combines TRBV28 with TRBJ1-2; 7 bases in the junction line up with TRBD1. Including the terminal cysteine and phenylalanine, the CDR3 comprises 15 residues. CDR3 DNA only is kept here, 45 bases in frame from base 1. CDR1 MDHEN and CDR2 SYDVKM are derived from the germline V gene. Compared with germline, V lacks 2 bases and J lacks 4 bases; bases without a gene match: 7.